The clone carrying this T cell receptor (beta chain) was recorded at least ten times. Its antigen remains unknown. This sample is part of a study of Graves' ophthalmopathy and Graves' hyperthyroidism. Study results and limitations: Separation of ophthalmopathy from stable hyperthyroidism was achieved by a 13-signature model, at roughly 88% sensitivity and approximately 84% specificity.

For repertoire sequencing, the TCR beta CDR3 regions were amplified from RNA transcripts. After a first-round RT-PCR with HTBI primers, a second-round multiplex PCR was run. Via MiXCR, TCRdb re-called the multiplex PCR reads, giving one row per CDR3 protein. The data hold hundreds of thousands of distinct CDR3 sequences, with over 40% observed a single time. V was clipped by 6 bases and J by 5 bases; unmatched bases: 7. CDR3 length equals 14 residues. The germline CDR1 and CDR2 sequences are SGHTA and FQGNSA. This clonotype was sampled from an adult man with Graves' ophthalmopathy. The material sequenced was peripheral blood. The chain recombines TRBV7-2 with TRBJ1-5; TRBD1 agrees at 7 bases. The CDR3 region has the DNA TGTGCCAGCAGTATACAGGGGATAGATCAGCCCCAGCATTTT. It is translated as CASSIQGIDQPQHF. The full variable domain, with the rest looked up from reference TRBV7-2 and TRBJ1-5, is GAGVSQSPSNKVTEKGKDVELRCDPISGHTALYWYRQSLGQGLEFLIYFQGNSAPDKSGLPSDRFSAERTGGSVSTLTIQRTQQEDSAVYLCASSIQGIDQPQHFGDGTRLSIL.